These 12 T cell receptor beta chains originate from one sample sequenced in a study of control samples from healthy donors and cancer patients. Profiling relied on immunoSEQ multiplex PCR, and the TCRdb table lists in-frame clones only, not all of them. The sample records 150,000 to 200,000 clones, more than 90% being singletons. Sequencing input: blood. These receptors were obtained from a man under 40 in good health.

V gene TRBV4-1 combines with J gene TRBJ2-2; a weak D match, TRBD1 (6 bases). CDR1 MGHRA and CDR2 YSYEKL come from the germline V gene. CDR3 length: 16 amino acids. Trimming removed 5 bases from V and 3 bases from J, with 16 bases in between. The CDR3 sequence is CASSERQALDTGELFF. Here the CDR3 DNA reads TGCGCCAGCAGCGAGAGACAGGCCCTTGACACCGGGGAGCTGTTTTTT.

The chain links TRBV7-2 to TRBJ1-4; D uncertain. V shed 2 bases and J shed 4 bases, with 8 bases lying between them. The CDR3 is made up of 14 amino acids. Per germline, CDR1 SGHTA and CDR2 FQGNSA. The CDR3 reads CASSLRAVNEKLFF. Written as DNA, the CDR3 is TGTGCCAGCAGCTTACGGGCAGTTAATGAAAAACTGTTTTTT.

This chain joins TRBV28 and TRBJ1-5; D not certain. Germline V gene sequence: CDR1 MDHEN, CDR2 SYDVKM. CDR3 size: 12 residues. The V end was cut by 5 bases, the J end by 8 bases, with 10 bases between. The CDR3 is CASSGHVEPQHF. In nucleotides, the CDR3 is TGTGCCAGCAGTGGCCATGTTGAGCCCCAGCATTTT.

This chain uses TRBV6-5 with TRBJ1-1; 7 bases agree with TRBD1. V was pared by 7 bases and J by 6 bases, with 11 bases of the junction left unmatched. This CDR3 has 14 residues. Germline-derived CDR1 and CDR2 are MNHEY and SVGAGI. CDR3 in DNA: TGTGCCAGCACCCGAGTAGGGGGACAGCCTGAAGCTTTCTTT. It yields the protein CASTRVGGQPEAFF.

The chain combines TRBV5-8 with TRBJ2-3; tentatively, D is TRBD1 (6 bases). The ends were cut back, 0 bases at V and 4 bases at J, with 9 bases in the middle. The CDR3 spans 14 residues. Germline CDR1 and CDR2: SGHTS and YDEGEE. CDR3 residues: CASSLGQASDTQYF. CDR3 nucleotide sequence: TGTGCCAGCAGCTTGGGACAGGCTTCAGATACGCAGTATTTT. The whole variable domain, filled in from reference TRBV5-8 and TRBJ2-3, reads EAGVTQSPTHLIKTRGQQATLRCSPISGHTSVYWYQQALGLGLQFLLWYDEGEERNRGNFPPRFSGRQFPNYSSELNVNALELEDSALYLCASSLGQASDTQYFGPGTRLTVL.

This clone appeared once. J is TRBJ2-1 and V is TRBV18, with TRBD1 as a possible D gene (5 bases). Trimming shortened V by 0 bases and J by 6 bases, and 9 bases separated the two germline ends. This CDR3 region has 14 residues. Germline V gives CDR1 KGHSH, CDR2 LQKENI. The CDR3 DNA reads as TGTGCCAGCTCACCACCATTTGGGGCCAATGAGCAGTTCTTC. Translation: CASSPPFGANEQFF. The whole variable domain, remainder taken from reference TRBV18 and TRBJ2-1, is NAGVMQNPRHLVRRRGQEARLRCSPMKGHSHVYWYRQLPEEGLKFMVYLQKENIIDESGMPKERFSAEFPKEGPSILRIQQVVRGDSAAYFCASSPPFGANEQFFGPGTRLTVL.

The genes are TRBV29-1 and TRBJ2-3; D not resolved. The CDR3 sequence is 14 residues long. V lost 0 bases and J 2 bases, leaving 9 bases between the germline ends. Germline loops: CDR1 SQVTM, CDR2 ANQGSEA. The CDR3 nucleotides read TGCAGCGTTGAAGATTGGGGTACCACAGATACGCAGTATTTT. Protein: CSVEDWGTTDTQYF.

This clone was detected only once. CDR3 in DNA: TGTGCCAGCACCCCTGGTGGGGCGCACAATTCACCCCTCCACTTT. Protein: CASTPGGAHNSPLHF. This chain links TRBV28 with TRBJ1-6; D is possibly TRBD1 (5 bases). Germline V gene data show CDR1 as MDHEN and CDR2 as SYDVKM. Trimming stripped 7 bases from V and 7 bases from J, with 17 bases between. The CDR3 extends over 15 amino acids.

The chain employs TRBV27 and TRBJ1-1; tentative D call: TRBD1 (5 bases). Trimming pared 0 bases from V and 8 bases from J, leaving 13 bases between. Germline CDR1 MNHEY, CDR2 SMNVEV (reference sequence). The CDR3 is 14 residues long. CDR3 amino acids: CASSLSGRAWEAFF. As DNA, the CDR3 is TGTGCCAGCAGTTTATCTGGCAGGGCATGGGAAGCTTTCTTT.

The chain combines TRBV6-5 with TRBJ1-1; 7 bases are shared with TRBD1. The germline gives CDR1 MNHEY, CDR2 SVGAGI. The CDR3 runs to 15 residues. V dropped 2 bases and J dropped 5; count of bases not matched to a gene: 8. CDR3 DNA: TGTGCCAGCAGTTACGGAGCAGGGGGTCGAACTGAAGCTTTCTTT. Amino acids: CASSYGAGGRTEAFF.

J is TRBJ2-1 and V is TRBV28; 14 nucleotides line up with TRBD2. This CDR3 is 16 amino acids long. Germline values: CDR1 MDHEN, CDR2 SYDVKM. Unmatched junction bases numbered 4, after V lost 3 bases and J lost 6 bases. CDR3 bases: TGTGCCAGCAGTTTGGCTGGGACTAGCGGGAGCAATGAGCAGTTCTTC. Its protein is CASSLAGTSGSNEQFF.

J is TRBJ1-1 and V is TRBV11-2; D gene unclear. V was trimmed by 1 base and J by 2 bases, leaving 8 bases between them. Germline values: CDR1 SGHAT, CDR2 FQNNGV. This CDR3 region has 14 residues. CDR3 in amino acids: CASSLGPSNTEAFF. DNA for the CDR3: TGTGCCAGCAGCTTAGGCCCCAGTAACACTGAAGCTTTCTTT.